The entry that follows covers one TCR beta chain sequence. Which antigen it targets is not known. No per-base quality is available; no much larger clone lies one base away. The entry originates in a study of blood T cell repertoires in COVID-19 (dated by TCRdb to about 2020). Background for the entire study: The collaborator samples originated in the United States, Italy and Spain and spanned the acute and convalescent phases of COVID-19. Subjects who had been exposed to COVID-19, were actively infected with it, or had recovered from it provided the deeply sampled blood TCRbeta repertoires that made up the dataset. A de-identified subject ID, COVID-19 status, age in years and sex were almost always included in the sample metadata. The material from the prospective study consisted of cDNA or gDNA derived from T cells, B-cell-depleted T cells, or PBMCs. Where HLA class I and class II types were available, the types were taken from metadata supplied by the sample provider, not from assay-based typing. The repertoires were released in a freely available public database meant as a resource for research on the immune response to SARS-CoV-2. The samples were drawn from the first 160 participants of the ongoing ImmuneRACE study and from 1,254 subjects provided by 6 global collaborators. On the study overall, not on this receptor specifically: The amount of clinical and demographic metadata varied by source and participant and was provided uncurated.

CDR1 and CDR2 are drawn from the germline V gene (reference sequence): LNHDA, SQIVND. Its CDR3 holds 14 amino acids, cysteine through phenylalanine. Here the CDR3 DNA is all that survives: 42 bases in frame from base 1. Trimming accounts for 8 bases at V and 10 bases at J, while the number of junction bases matched to no gene is 11. Enrolling through a virtual design, the prospective study's participants ranged in age from about 18 to 100 years and lived across some 22 United States geographic areas. In the prospective study, participants were assigned to cohorts based on the clinical history participants reported in a screening survey and a study questionnaire. ImmuneRACE Cohort 3 recovered participants were defined by two consecutive negative NP/OP PCR tests, healthcare professional clearance, or symptom resolution. In the prospective study, mobile phlebotomists collected whole blood, serum and a nasopharyngeal or oropharyngeal swab from each participant. Participants in the prospective study had the option to provide additional blood draws and questionnaires over a 2-month period. Prospective study blood samples were shipped either frozen or at room temperature before DNA extraction.

TCRbeta CDR3 regions were amplified from genomic DNA by means of the immunoSEQ Assay, a bias-controlled multiplex PCR. The study's processing was this. Nucleated cell counts per sample were estimated from amplification of reference gene primers within the assay. Sequence reads were collapsed and filtered to measure the absolute abundance of every unique TCRbeta CDR3 rearrangement. Productive Simpson clonality was computed per sample as the square root of Simpson's diversity index over productive rearrangements. TCRdb obtained this table from immuneACCESS and retained in-frame rearrangements with V and J assigned. These tables miss some clones; where compared with another copy, unresolved V genes account for less than half of the shortfall, and the remainder is unexplained. The V and J calls and clone size come from that table; D and trimming were worked out from the DNA. This sample is represented by some 400,000 clones; 80% to 90% of them were singletons. 0.95% to 1.2% of the sample rests with the top ten.

Rearrangement joined TRBV19 to TRBJ1-2, with 12 bases in between that match TRBD1. The sequence was collected from a man aged 25-40 years who had recovered from COVID-19. Sequenced input: PBMCs or T cells enriched from blood (not recorded which). The DNA reads TGTGCCAGTGACCCGGGACAGGGGGCGCCCGCCTACACCTTC. Translated, it reads CASDPGQGAPAYTF. Full variable domain (CDR3 extended with the reference TRBV19 and TRBJ1-2 proteins): DGGITQSPKYLFRKEGQNVTLSCEQNLNHDAMYWYRQDPGQGLRLIYYSQIVNDFQKGDIAEGYSVSREKKESFPLTVTSAQKNPTAFYLCASDPGQGAPAYTFGSGTRLTVV.